Listed below are T cell receptor beta chains from one sample, sequenced in a study of T-cell memory formation after mild COVID-19. TCRdb re-called the 5' RACE reads through MiXCR, storing one row per CDR3 protein. The table has approximately 300,000 distinct CDR3 sequences, 8.2% seen once; the top ten hold approximately 23%. Sample: PBMCs or a T cell subset sorted from them (not recorded which). The receptor set was obtained from a man between 18 and 35 years old who had mild COVID-19 (a few samples of this study predate the infection). Cell type and time point are not known. Each CDR3 is given with its conserved first and last residue. A D gene is named only where the DNA matches it firmly. Clone size appears in some rows only: once, few, many, or a class for an expanded clone.

d_gene	j_gene	abundance	v_gene	CDR3aa	CDR3nt
.	TRBJ1-2	.	TRBV15	CATSGDTQGHGYTF	TGTGCCACCAGCGGAGACACTCAAGGCCATGGCTACACCTTC
.	TRBJ2-1	.	TRBV5-1	CASSPGRTSYNEQFF	TGCGCCAGCAGCCCCGGTCGGACCTCCTACAATGAGCAGTTCTTC
.	TRBJ1-5	few	TRBV5-1	CASSVDGPANQPQHF	TGCGCCAGCAGCGTTGACGGACCGGCTAATCAGCCCCAGCATTTT
TRBD2	TRBJ2-7	few	TRBV20-1	CSARDRLASYEQYF	TGCAGTGCTAGAGATAGACTAGCATCCTACGAGCAGTACTTC
.	TRBJ2-1	many	TRBV5-1	CASSLELGYNEQFF	TGCGCCAGCAGCTTGGAGCTGGGGTACAATGAGCAGTTCTTC
.	TRBJ2-5	many	TRBV5-1	CASSLGRQQETQYF	TGCGCCAGCAGCTTAGGGAGACAACAAGAGACCCAGTACTTC
.	TRBJ2-1	.	TRBV5-1	CASSLGEAVSYNEQFF	TGCGCCAGCAGCTTGGGGGAAGCGGTCTCCTACAATGAGCAGTTCTTC
TRBD1	TRBJ1-2	few	TRBV19	CASSPFGQGDETYGYTF	TGTGCCAGTAGTCCGTTCGGACAGGGAGACGAAACCTATGGCTACACCTTC
TRBD2	TRBJ2-1	few	TRBV3-1	CASSHTGTSGYNEQFF	TGTGCCAGCAGCCATACCGGGACTAGCGGCTACAATGAGCAGTTCTTC
TRBD1	TRBJ2-7	few	TRBV28	CASHAPGQGSYEQYF	TGTGCCAGCCACGCACCGGGACAGGGGTCCTACGAGCAGTACTTC
.	TRBJ2-1	many	TRBV4-3	CASSQAPRGHHNEQFF	TGCGCCAGCAGCCAAGCTCCCAGGGGACACCACAATGAGCAGTTCTTC
TRBD2	TRBJ2-1	few	TRBV28	CASSLWGGGSVEQFF	TGTGCCAGCAGTTTATGGGGCGGGGGTAGCGTGGAGCAGTTCTTC
TRBD1	TRBJ2-2	.	TRBV2	CASSPLGTGTVELFF	TGTGCCAGCAGTCCCCTGGGGACAGGGACCGTGGAGCTGTTTTTT
.	TRBJ1-2	few	TRBV7-3	CASSFNGGNDNYGYTF	TGTGCCAGCAGCTTCAACGGGGGGAATGACAACTATGGCTACACCTTC
.	TRBJ1-5	.	TRBV5-1	CASSSGEVGNQPQHF	TGCGCCAGCAGCTCAGGGGAAGTTGGCAATCAGCCCCAGCATTTT
.	TRBJ2-6	many	TRBV5-4	CASSLVQSGANVLTF	TGTGCCAGCAGCCTCGTGCAGTCTGGGGCCAACGTCCTGACTTTC
.	TRBJ1-1	.	TRBV7-8	CASSRYNRVMNTEAFF	TGTGCCAGCAGCCGCTACAATAGGGTCATGAACACTGAAGCTTTCTTT
TRBD2	TRBJ2-5	.	TRBV7-7	CASSIGTTPQETQYF	TGTGCTAGCAGCATCGGGACTACCCCTCAAGAGACCCAGTACTTC
.	TRBJ1-1	few	TRBV7-9	CASSLQAGDTEAFF	TGTGCCAGCAGCTTACAGGCCGGAGACACTGAAGCTTTCTTT
TRBD2	TRBJ2-3	.	TRBV20-1	CSASPTSEADTQYF	TGCAGTGCTAGCCCGACTAGCGAAGCGGATACGCAGTATTTT
.	TRBJ1-5	.	TRBV3-1	CASSQAARGPQHF	TGTGCCAGCAGCCAGGCCGCCCGGGGGCCCCAGCATTTT
TRBD1	TRBJ1-2	few	TRBV7-2	CASLGGHHKDYGYTF	TGTGCCAGCTTAGGGGGCCACCACAAGGACTATGGCTACACCTTC
.	TRBJ2-5	.	TRBV5-6	CASSPAGSTQTQYF	TGTGCCAGCAGCCCTGCCGGGAGCACCCAGACCCAGTACTTC
.	TRBJ1-1	.	TRBV19	CASSISTYDTEAFF	TGTGCCAGTAGTATCTCCACCTACGACACTGAAGCTTTCTTT
TRBD1	TRBJ2-5	few	TRBV9	CASSGGQGPGETQYF	TGTGCCAGCAGCGGCGGACAGGGGCCGGGGGAGACCCAGTACTTC
.	TRBJ1-4	.	TRBV20-1	CSARSGGWNEKLFF	TGCAGTGCTCGGAGCGGGGGTTGGAATGAAAAACTGTTTTTT
TRBD2	TRBJ2-5	many	TRBV29-1	CSVAGELETQYF	TGCAGCGTCGCGGGGGAGCTGGAGACCCAGTACTTC
TRBD1	TRBJ1-1	.	TRBV29-1	CSVVIQGYTEAFF	TGCAGCGTAGTAATACAGGGGTACACTGAAGCTTTCTTT
TRBD2	TRBJ2-3	many	TRBV7-2	CASSFRLAGTDTQYF	TGTGCCAGCAGCTTCCGACTAGCGGGCACAGATACGCAGTATTTT
.	TRBJ2-1	many	TRBV5-4	CASSLGGFRGDNEQFF	TGTGCCAGCAGCTTGGGGGGATTTCGCGGAGACAATGAGCAGTTCTTC
.	TRBJ1-2	.	TRBV6-5	CASSSGRGASVFLF	TGTGCCAGCAGTTCTGGGCGTGGCGCTTCAGTGTTCCTCTTC
TRBD2	TRBJ2-7	few	TRBV4-2	CASSPLAGGLNGDEQYF	TGTGCCAGCAGCCCCTTAGCGGGGGGTTTAAACGGGGACGAGCAGTACTTC
.	TRBJ2-3	few	TRBV5-1	CASSSPALGDTQYF	TGCGCCAGCAGCTCACCGGCCCTCGGAGATACGCAGTATTTT